The clone carrying this TCR beta chain occurred a few times. Its antigen is undetermined. The sample is drawn from a study of T and B cells in COVID-19 patients. Study-level information: Peripheral blood came from COVID-19 patients with active infection or after recovery. The recovered cohort's median age was roughly 31 years, versus less than 75 years in active infection. In the active-infection cohort, about 90% of the roughly 20 patients had comorbidities linked to unfavorable COVID-19 outcome. General observations from the study: Symptomatic-phase blood samples from mildly ill patients and early samples from severe cases were scarce.

Each TRB amplification used roughly 230-550 ng of genomic DNA from blood. The CDR3 covers 16 residues. Germline CDR1 and CDR2: LGHNA and YNFKEQ. With 4 bases clipped from V and 4 bases from J, the junction kept 7 bases outside the gene matches. BIOMED2 TRB-A/B primer pools were used in multiplex TRB PCR. TCRdb reprocessed the multiplex PCR reads via MiXCR and lists one record per CDR3 protein. Among over 10,000 distinct CDR3 sequences listed, roughly 25% were seen once. The chain uses TRBV4-2 and TRBJ2-3; 11 positions match TRBD1. This clonotype was obtained from a human donor who had recovered from COVID-19. The sample comprised blood. The CDR3 bases are TGTGCCAGCAGCCGAGGGGGGGGACAGGGGGCAGATACGCAGTATTTT. Amino acid sequence: CASSRGGGQGADTQYF.